This T cell receptor beta chain came from a study of blood T cell repertoires in COVID-19. Study-level information: Donors in the United States, Italy and Spain gave samples during acute or convalescent COVID-19. The cDNA or gDNA used as material had been derived from T cells, B-cell-depleted T cells, or PBMCs.

The ends were cut back, 3 bases at V and 7 bases at J, with 16 bases in the middle. Looked up from germline, CDR1 is MDHEN and CDR2 is SYDVKM. The CDR3 is made up of 15 amino acids. Per the authors' pipeline: How many nucleated cells were present was estimated from reference gene primer amplification. Sequencing was performed with immunoSEQ multiplex PCR; in TCRdb, only in-frame clones are kept and a portion is missing. Clone size and the V and J calls come from that table; the DNA yielded D and trimming. The data hold around 87,000 clones, with 75% to 90% observed a single time. The chain combines TRBV28 with TRBJ1-5; no clear D gene. The sequence was obtained from a human donor with active COVID-19. The donor label of this sample is uncertain. Sequencing input: peripheral blood. The CDR3 reads CASSFLGTAEQPQHF. The CDR3 nucleotides are TGTGCCAGCAGTTTTTTAGGCACAGCCGAGCAGCCCCAGCATTTT.